This entry describes one T cell receptor beta chain. In the authors' methods: It was from reference gene primer amplification that nucleated cell counts were estimated. Some clones are missing from TCRdb's copy, which holds only in-frame ones; the method was immunoSEQ multiplex PCR. Clone size and V and J calls were adopted from that table, with D and trimming inferred from the DNA. The sample consists of roughly 170,000 clones, approximately 84% of them appearing once. This sample stems from a study of blood T cell repertoires in COVID-19. Study-wide background: T cells, B-cell-depleted T cells, or PBMCs supplied cDNA or gDNA.

This CDR3 region has 15 residues. The germline V gene has CDR1 SGHRS and CDR2 YFSETQ. V was trimmed by 2 bases and J by 1 base, leaving 13 bases between them. Specimen: peripheral blood. This TCR was recovered from a human donor in a cohort sampled during active COVID-19. The chain links TRBV5-1 to TRBJ2-7; D is possibly TRBD1 (6 bases). CDR3 bases: TGCGCCAGCAGCTTAACCGGGACACCATCCTACGAGCAGTACTTC. It is translated as CASSLTGTPSYEQYF.